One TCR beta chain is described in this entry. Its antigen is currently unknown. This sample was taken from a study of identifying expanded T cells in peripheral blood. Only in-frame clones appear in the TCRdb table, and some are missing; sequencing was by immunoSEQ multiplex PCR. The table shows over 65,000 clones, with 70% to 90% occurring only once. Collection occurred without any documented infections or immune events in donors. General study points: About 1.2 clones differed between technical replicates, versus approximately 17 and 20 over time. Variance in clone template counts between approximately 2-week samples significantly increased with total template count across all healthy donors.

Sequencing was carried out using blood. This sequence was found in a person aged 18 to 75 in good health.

The DNA for the CDR3 is TGTGCCAGCAGCCAGTACGTCAGTCCAGGTGGCTACACCTTC. Its translation is CASSQYVSPGGYTF. The chain carries TRBV14 and TRBJ1-2; D uncertain. Germline-derived CDR1 and CDR2 are SGHDN and FVKESK. The germline V and J ends were trimmed by 3 bases and 7 bases, with 15 bases remaining between them. This CDR3 is 14 amino acids long.